A single sample gave rise to the 3 T cell receptor beta chains below, sequenced in a study of cytomegalovirus exposure and HLA in healthy donors. It was with 60 Vbeta and 13 Jbeta primers that the PCR ran. Using immunoSEQ multiplex PCR, the repertoire was profiled, and TCRdb retains in-frame clones only, with some absent. Found here are 130,000 or so clones, around two thirds of them singletons; the top ten hold around 2%. The sequenced sample was PBMCs. Every receptor here comes from a male donor in good health and CMV-seronegative.

The chain couples TRBV10-3 to TRBJ1-4, with 9 bases identical to TRBD1. The V segment lost 11 bases and the J segment 8 bases; nucleotides outside the gene matches: 9. Germline loops: CDR1 ENHRY, CDR2 SYGVKD. CDR3 length equals 13 residues. CDR3 coding DNA: TGTGCCGTAGCTGAACAGGGGGCAGAAAAACTGTTTTTT. Its translation: CAVAEQGAEKLFF.

The genes are TRBV7-3 and TRBJ2-2; 8 bases match TRBD1. The CDR3 covers 13 residues. Germline CDR1 and CDR2: SGHTA and FQGTGA. V lost 4 bases, J lost 7 bases, and 2 bases stayed unmatched. CDR3 sequence (DNA): TGTGCCAGCAGCTCTACAGGGGGCGGGGAGCTGTTTTTT. Its protein product is CASSSTGGGELFF.

V usage is TRBV7-9 and J usage is TRBJ2-7, with TRBD1 matching 9 bases. The CDR3 has 17 residues. Trimming removed 5 bases from V and 5 bases from J; junction bases left unmatched: 16. The germline CDR1 and CDR2 sequences are SEHNR and FQNEAQ (reference sequence). CDR3 sequence reads: CASSNTPSAGQGHEQYF. The CDR3, as DNA: TGTGCCAGCAGCAATACCCCTTCGGCGGGACAGGGTCACGAGCAGTACTTC.